This T cell receptor (beta chain) is from a study of CD8 T cells in Susac syndrome. It was with random hexamers that roughly 0.5 to 1 ug RNA was reverse transcribed. immunoSEQ multiplex PCR amplified TCR beta CDR3 across 54 Vbeta, 13 Jbeta. TCRdb independently ran MiXCR on the immunoSEQ multiplex PCR reads; one entry per CDR3 protein. The table lists more than 75,000 distinct CDR3 sequences, over 80% of them singletons, with over 0.25% in the top ten. High-throughput TCR beta sequencing covered peripheral CD8+ and CD4+ T cells. The CDR3 loop spans 14 amino acids. Per the germline V gene, CDR1 is DFQATT and CDR2 is SNEGSKA (reference sequence). The germline V and J ends were trimmed by 3 bases and 4 bases, with 14 bases remaining between them.

The clonotype comes from a human donor in good health. The material sequenced was CD8+ T cells from PBMCs. This chain connects TRBV20-1 to TRBJ2-3; D remains unclear. The CDR3 region has the DNA TGCAGTGCTAGGCCTCTCGAGTCCCCAGATACGCAGTATTTT. It specifies CSARPLESPDTQYF.